The source of this T cell receptor (beta chain) is a study of vaccination effects on CD4 cells after COVID-19 (dated by TCRdb to 2022 to 2024). In the study overall: The ViraFEST assay stimulated PBMC with viral peptide pools and then used TCR sequencing to identify antigen-specific CD4+ T cell clonotypes by expansion. A total of more than 8 COVID-19 convalescent patients and a handful of SARS-CoV-2-naive healthy vaccine recipients were included in the full study. Each participant got two doses of an mRNA SARS-CoV-2 vaccine, either BNT162b2 or mRNA-1273. In the study, cultures from other donors were sequenced using the Oncomine TCR Beta short-read assay on an Illumina iSeq 100. A few million PBMC per well were cultured with approximately 10 ug/ml peptides in IMDM containing approximately 4.7% human AB serum, about 9.7 IU/ml IL-2 and gentamicin. SARS-CoV-2 spike-specific CD4+ TCR repertoires were compared before and after mRNA vaccination in COVID-19 convalescent patients and in infection-naive vaccine recipients. Pre-vaccine samples from a couple of convalescent patients were drawn 16 days and one week before the first dose, 142 and 148 days after COVID-19 diagnosis. Study-level results and caveats: The study was limited by a small number of convalescent patients, and early post-infection timepoints were lacking. Marked clonal contraction was observed in both infection-induced and vaccine-induced clones at late post-vaccination timepoints, consistent with waning T cell responses. In convalescent patients, the post-vaccine spike-reactive repertoire was composed mainly of new vaccine-induced clones that were largely distinct from infection-induced clones.

From cysteine to phenylalanine, the CDR3 is 12 amino acids long. The entry retains the CDR3 DNA only, 36 bases that are in frame from base 1. Reading the germline V gene gives CDR1 LGHNT and CDR2 FRNRAP. Deletion took 6 bases off V and 7 bases off J, with a span of 12 bases between the germline ends. Library generation was performed with the immunoSEQ multiplex PCR assay. DNA from the CD4+ T cells that had been cultured and isolated underwent TCR beta CDR3 sequencing. From the authors' description of their analysis: Non-productive TCR sequences were removed and reads were trimmed to the CDR3 region, keeping CDR3s of at least 7 amino acids. The MANAFEST web app was used to pick out antigen-specific clonotypes by comparing their expansion in peptide wells with that in reference cultures. Positive clones required FDR<0.05 expansion versus reference and all other wells, odds ratio above 5, and frequency above 0.1% in two replicate wells. Cross-reactive clonotypes were defined as significantly expanded in SARS-CoV-2 spike wells and in at least one common cold coronavirus spike condition. CDR3 similarity was assessed by Levenshtein distance using the stringdist R package, and unrooted trees were constructed with ape in R 3.6.1. The immuneACCESS repertoire file appears here via TCRdb, limited to in-frame rearrangements. These files lack a portion of the clones; in checked studies, under half of the deficit traces to unresolved V genes, and the cause of the others is not known. V and J calls plus clone size are reproduced from that table; the DNA served to infer D and trimming. For this sample the table gives some 50,000 clones, of which roughly 80% were detected only once. Around 8.1% of the sample comes from the top ten.

As to this clone: What this receptor recognizes is not known. There are no base qualities to consult, and no much larger clone falls within one base.

After more than 9 days of culture, CD4+ T cells were isolated with the EasySep CD4+ T cell isolation kit. Convalescent patients had PCR-confirmed SARS-CoV-2 infection between March and December 2020, before Alpha, Beta and Delta variants emerged in the United States. Half of the culture medium was replaced with fresh IL-2-containing medium on days 3 and 7. Unless noted otherwise, every peptide stimulation condition was cultured in triplicate wells. Using Ficoll-Paque Plus gradient centrifugation, PBMC were separated from whole blood and then either used fresh or cryopreserved at -140C. The QIAamp micro DNA kit was used to extract genomic DNA from the cultured CD4+ T cells.

The V and J genes are TRBV12-5 and TRBJ1-2, and TRBD1 may be the D gene, going by 6 matching bases. This clonotype was obtained from a human donor who had a prior SARS-CoV-2 infection. Sequencing used CD4+ T cells from PBMCs cultured without peptide, obtained before COVID-19 vaccination. The CDR3 protein: CASGQGLGGYTF. The sequence in DNA is TGTGCTAGTGGCCAGGGGTTGGGTGGCTACACCTTC.